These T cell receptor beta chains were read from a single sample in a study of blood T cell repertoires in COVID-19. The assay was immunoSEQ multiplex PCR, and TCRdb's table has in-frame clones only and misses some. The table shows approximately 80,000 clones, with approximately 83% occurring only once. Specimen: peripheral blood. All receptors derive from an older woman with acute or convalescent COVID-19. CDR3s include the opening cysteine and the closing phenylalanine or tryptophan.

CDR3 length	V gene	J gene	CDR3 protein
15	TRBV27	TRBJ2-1	CASSFRAGGRNEQFF
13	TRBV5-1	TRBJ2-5	CASSLLGGETQYF
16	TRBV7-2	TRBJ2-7	CASSDGQGGVMNEQYF
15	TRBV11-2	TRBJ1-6	CASSSYRGLYSPLHF
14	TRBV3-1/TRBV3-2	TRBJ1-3	CASSQQGSGNTIYF
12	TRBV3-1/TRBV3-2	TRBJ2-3	CASSRGADTQYF
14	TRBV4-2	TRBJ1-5	CASSQGQSNQPQHF
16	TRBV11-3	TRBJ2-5	CASSARLAGGVETQYF
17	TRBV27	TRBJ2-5	CASSLLEGVGYQETQYF
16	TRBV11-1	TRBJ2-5	CASSLATGPPKETQYF
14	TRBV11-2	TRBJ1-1	CASSQQGVGTEAFF
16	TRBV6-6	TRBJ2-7	CASRMEGTGGDYEQYF
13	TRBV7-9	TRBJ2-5	CASSSSGQETQYF
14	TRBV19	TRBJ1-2	CASTATGEGYGYTF
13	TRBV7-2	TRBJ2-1	CASSTGLASEQFF
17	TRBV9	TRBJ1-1	CASSAFLWGGTNTEAFF
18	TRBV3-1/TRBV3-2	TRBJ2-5	CASSQVFSSGGAGETQYF
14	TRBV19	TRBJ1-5	CASTPGQSYQPQHF
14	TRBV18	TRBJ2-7	CASSPGGGPGEQYF
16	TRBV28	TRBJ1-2	CASRPGQGLANYGYTF
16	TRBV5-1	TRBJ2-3	CASSKGGTGRTDTQYF
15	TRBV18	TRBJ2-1	CASSRTGGAYNEQFF
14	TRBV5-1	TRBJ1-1	CASSLGLSNTEAFF
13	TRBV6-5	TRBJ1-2	CASRPTVHYGYTF
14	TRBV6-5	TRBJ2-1	CASNRDREGNEQFF
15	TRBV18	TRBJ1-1	CASSPPVSMNTEAFF
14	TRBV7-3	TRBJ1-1	CASSLGAGETEAFF
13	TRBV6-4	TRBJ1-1	CASSDRGRTEAFF
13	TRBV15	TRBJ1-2	CATSRDHREGYTF
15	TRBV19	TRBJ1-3	CASSRQAVVGNTIYF
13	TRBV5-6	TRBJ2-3	CASTRQGTDTQYF
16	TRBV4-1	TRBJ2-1	CASSHGGSGGAVEQFF
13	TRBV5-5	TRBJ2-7	CATGQGAVDEQYF
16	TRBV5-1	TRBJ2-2	CASSLFSGGNTGELFF
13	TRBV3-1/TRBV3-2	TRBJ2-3	CASSTTSGGQSYF
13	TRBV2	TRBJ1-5	CASKGQGSGPQHF
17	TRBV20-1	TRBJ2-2	CSASRGAGGLNTGELFF
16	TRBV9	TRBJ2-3	CASSKGLASSTDTQYF
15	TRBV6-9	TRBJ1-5	CASDLGTARGQPQHF
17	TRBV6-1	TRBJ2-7	CASSEAQGSISSYEQYF
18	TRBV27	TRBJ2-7	CASSLSGTGALGNREQYF
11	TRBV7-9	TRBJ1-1	CASSLASAPLF
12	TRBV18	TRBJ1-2	CASSGGQFGYTF
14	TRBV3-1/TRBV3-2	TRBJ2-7	CASSPRTNHHEQYF
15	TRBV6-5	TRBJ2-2	CASSTPGQGAGELFF
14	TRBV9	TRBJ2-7	CASSAPFPTDEQYF
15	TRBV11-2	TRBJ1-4	CASSSNSGGSEKLFF
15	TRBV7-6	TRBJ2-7	CASSLSSGDTYEQYF
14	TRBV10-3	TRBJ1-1	CAISQGNMNTEAFF
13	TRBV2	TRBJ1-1	CASRPGATFEAFF
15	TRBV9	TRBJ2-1	CASSVGQLGSGDQFF
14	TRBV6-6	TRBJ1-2	CASRTQGANYGYTF
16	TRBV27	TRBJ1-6	CASRPTTGGGNSPLHF
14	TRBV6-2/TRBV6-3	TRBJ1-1	CASSRDSDYTEAFF
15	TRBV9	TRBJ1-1	CASSVGPRDGTEAFF
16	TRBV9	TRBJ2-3	CASSVGLAGGTDTQYF
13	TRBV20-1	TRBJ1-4	CSASGQGHEKLFF